This is a list of T cell receptor beta chains from one sample in a study of shared clonotypes between healthy human individuals. Sequencing was performed with immunoSEQ multiplex PCR; in TCRdb, only in-frame clones are kept and a portion is missing. The table has more than 1.2 million clones, just under 99% seen once; the top ten hold under 0.45%. Material: naive CD4+ T cells sorted from blood. Receptors originate from a man aged 25-40 years in good health. CDR3s leave out the opening cysteine and the closing phenylalanine or tryptophan. Fields, in order: V gene, CDR3 length, CDR3 protein.

v_call: TRBV7-2
cdr3_length: 13
cdr3_aa: ASSPYTNGFYEQY

v_call: TRBV5-6
cdr3_length: 14
cdr3_aa: ASSPLRDRENTEAF

v_call: TRBV5-4
cdr3_length: 11
cdr3_aa: ASSLVAADEQY

v_call: TRBV7-2
cdr3_length: 12
cdr3_aa: ASRHRGESTEAF

v_call: TRBV6-4
cdr3_length: 11
cdr3_aa: ASRETGGFGYT

v_call: TRBV6-1
cdr3_length: 13
cdr3_aa: ASSESGTTRSPLH

v_call: TRBV28
cdr3_length: 12
cdr3_aa: ASSYIAGAYEQY

v_call: TRBV29-1
cdr3_length: 12
cdr3_aa: SVVRDRASYEQY

v_call: TRBV29-1
cdr3_length: 10
cdr3_aa: SIDRVEDGYT

v_call: TRBV5-4
cdr3_length: 13
cdr3_aa: ASSRTQTGHYEQY

v_call: TRBV7-9
cdr3_length: 11
cdr3_aa: ASSLRLEETQY

v_call: TRBV6-5
cdr3_length: 14
cdr3_aa: ASSYGAGRLSGELF

v_call: TRBV4-3
cdr3_length: 15
cdr3_aa: ASSPKRVGSDDTEAF

v_call: TRBV29-1
cdr3_length: 12
cdr3_aa: SVTLMKGGAEAF

v_call: TRBV6-1
cdr3_length: 13
cdr3_aa: ASSETWTSGYEQY

v_call: TRBV7-2
cdr3_length: 12
cdr3_aa: ASSLEWDYNEQF

v_call: TRBV27
cdr3_length: 13
cdr3_aa: ASSLSPVPNYGYT

v_call: TRBV10-1
cdr3_length: 13
cdr3_aa: ASSESRGRTYEQY

v_call: TRBV11-2
cdr3_length: 11
cdr3_aa: ASLGQDSYEQY

v_call: TRBV7-6
cdr3_length: 10
cdr3_aa: ASSLDADTQY

v_call: TRBV30
cdr3_length: 11
cdr3_aa: AWSHRVNQPQH

v_call: TRBV28
cdr3_length: 13
cdr3_aa: ASSLLGDSGDEQY

v_call: TRBV7-2
cdr3_length: 13
cdr3_aa: ASSLPGLAGGEQF

v_call: TRBV5-5
cdr3_length: 13
cdr3_aa: ASSLVQKRNTEAF

v_call: TRBV6-1
cdr3_length: 13
cdr3_aa: ASSGTGSSSYEQY

v_call: TRBV6-1
cdr3_length: 13
cdr3_aa: ASSGRGRNTGELF

v_call: TRBV5-1
cdr3_length: 13
cdr3_aa: ASSLKWGRGDTQY

v_call: TRBV7-2
cdr3_length: 13
cdr3_aa: ASSLFAVREGELF

v_call: TRBV19
cdr3_length: 11
cdr3_aa: ASSIGQVGELF

v_call: TRBV28
cdr3_length: 15
cdr3_aa: ASSLLGDRGLKAEAF

v_call: TRBV5-1
cdr3_length: 15
cdr3_aa: ASSLTPPGLAGKEQF

v_call: TRBV11-2
cdr3_length: 13
cdr3_aa: ASSPGHNSGNTIY

v_call: TRBV7-3
cdr3_length: 11
cdr3_aa: ASSWTGAGELF

v_call: TRBV27
cdr3_length: 12
cdr3_aa: ASTRTSSTDTQY

v_call: TRBV6-6
cdr3_length: 10
cdr3_aa: ASSPRPNEQF

v_call: TRBV18
cdr3_length: 12
cdr3_aa: ASSPPGAAYEQY

v_call: TRBV7-9
cdr3_length: 14
cdr3_aa: ASSLDGLAEYNEQF

v_call: TRBV6-1
cdr3_length: 13
cdr3_aa: ASGEKYPILGELF

v_call: TRBV18
cdr3_length: 12
cdr3_aa: ASSPTLSQETQY

v_call: TRBV18
cdr3_length: 11
cdr3_aa: ASSPPSKDEQY

v_call: TRBV5-1
cdr3_length: 14
cdr3_aa: ASSSIDQGLNTEAF

v_call: TRBV1
cdr3_length: 13
cdr3_aa: TSSQEGLAAYEQY

v_call: TRBV4-3
cdr3_length: 13
cdr3_aa: ASSHPIPEAGELF

v_call: TRBV5-1
cdr3_length: 14
cdr3_aa: ASSLDPAGVPYEQY

v_call: TRBV19
cdr3_length: 12
cdr3_aa: ASSGSHPPEKLF

v_call: TRBV7-8
cdr3_length: 15
cdr3_aa: ASSLAMTGAISYEQY

v_call: TRBV2
cdr3_length: 12
cdr3_aa: ASRRTDSGNTIY

v_call: TRBV28
cdr3_length: 12
cdr3_aa: ASSPDRGLYEQY

v_call: TRBV5-1
cdr3_length: 15
cdr3_aa: ASSSSGSHSGANVLT

v_call: TRBV19
cdr3_length: 14
cdr3_aa: ASSPWLRASNYEQY

v_call: TRBV27
cdr3_length: 10
cdr3_aa: ASGYRQETQY

v_call: TRBV6-5
cdr3_length: 12
cdr3_aa: ASRGGQGNTEAF

v_call: TRBV5-5
cdr3_length: 18
cdr3_aa: ASSLVSSGGPWASTDTQY

v_call: TRBV5-4
cdr3_length: 13
cdr3_aa: ASSSVRARGREQY

v_call: TRBV11-3
cdr3_length: 13
cdr3_aa: ASSGRGTNTDTQY

v_call: TRBV9
cdr3_length: 11
cdr3_aa: ASSLDINQPQH

v_call: TRBV5-1
cdr3_length: 12
cdr3_aa: ASSGTGGNTEAF